The 17 T cell receptor beta chains below come from one sample, sequenced in a study of T-cell memory formation after mild COVID-19. TCRdb redid the calling of the 5' RACE reads with MiXCR, one entry per CDR3 protein. The data contain 450,000 to 650,000 distinct CDR3 sequences, 15% to 20% of them singletons. Sequenced sample: PBMCs or a T cell subset sorted from them (not recorded which). Receptor source: an adult woman who had mild COVID-19 (a few samples of this study predate the infection). Cell type and time point are not known.

J is TRBJ2-7 and V is TRBV30, with 8 bases aligning to TRBD1. Germline assignment: CDR1 GTSNPN and CDR2 SVGIG (reference sequence). The V and J ends lost 3 bases and 2 bases, in that order; junction bases with no gene match: 6. The CDR3 extends over 14 amino acids. The CDR3 nucleotides are TGTGCCTGGAGCTTCGGGACAGGACCCTACGAGCAGTACTTC. Protein sequence: CAWSFGTGPYEQYF.

The chain recombines TRBV13 with TRBJ2-5, with D possibly matching TRBD1 (6 bases). CDR1 is PRHDT and CDR2 is FYEKMQ in the germline V gene (reference sequence). V dropped 5 bases and J dropped 1 base, with 11 bases sitting between them. The length of the CDR3 is 14 residues. The CDR3 DNA reads TGTGCCAGCAGCGCGCAGGGGATCCAAGAGACCCAGTACTTC. This encodes CASSAQGIQETQYF. The full variable domain, its missing parts supplied by reference TRBV13 and TRBJ2-5, is AAGVIQSPRHLIKEKRETATLKCYPIPRHDTVYWYQQGPGQDPQFLISFYEKMQSDKGSIPDRFSAQQFSDYHSELNMSSLELGDSALYFCASSAQGIQETQYFGPGTRLLVL.

In this sample, this clonotype turned up a few times. CDR3 in DNA: TGTGCCAGCAGCGTGGCGGCTAGCGTCGAGCAGTACTTC. Protein product: CASSVAASVEQYF. V gene TRBV5-4 combines with J gene TRBJ2-7; possible D gene TRBD2, 6 bases. This CDR3 region has 13 residues. The V gene lost 4 bases and the J gene lost 6 bases, with 14 bases spanning the gap. Per the germline V gene, CDR1 is SGHNT and CDR2 is YYREEE (reference sequence).

In this sample, this clonotype turned up many times. The J gene is TRBJ2-3, the V gene TRBV5-1, with a weak D call TRBD2 (5 bases). The V gene lost 5 bases and the J gene lost 5 bases, with 15 bases spanning the gap. CDR1 and CDR2 from the germline V gene are SGHRS and YFSETQ. The CDR3 runs to 14 residues. In DNA form, the CDR3 reads TGCGCCAGCAGTTCCGGGGAGCCGGGAGATACGCAGTATTTT. Its protein is CASSSGEPGDTQYF.

This chain uses TRBV7-9 with TRBJ2-1; tentative D call: TRBD2 (6 bases). Germline V gives CDR1 SEHNR, CDR2 FQNEAQ (reference sequence). V lost 3 bases and J 6 bases, leaving 12 bases between the germline ends. The CDR3 has 14 amino acids. CDR3 amino acids: CASSFSHGGNEQFF. DNA for the CDR3: TGTGCCAGCAGCTTCAGCCACGGGGGCAATGAGCAGTTCTTC.

This clonotype was seen a handful of times. The chain recombines TRBV6-5 with TRBJ2-3, with TRBD2 matching 7 bases. V lost 4 bases, J lost 4 bases, and 5 bases stayed unmatched. Germline CDR1 reads MNHEY; CDR2 reads SVGAGI. This CDR3 has 14 amino acids. The CDR3, as DNA: TGTGCCAGCAGTTGGGGGGGGGAAGCAGATACGCAGTATTTT. Translating it yields CASSWGGEADTQYF.

This clonotype was found a few times. This sequence joins TRBV18 and TRBJ2-7; possibly TRBD2 for D (5 bases). The CDR3 loop spans 16 amino acids. Germline CDR1 is KGHSH and CDR2 is LQKENI. Trimming took off 3 bases at V and 6 bases at J, with 21 bases between the two ends. CDR3 nucleotides: TGTGCCAGCTCACCTCGAACCGCGGGCGATCCCGGCGAGCAGTACTTC. Translating it yields CASSPRTAGDPGEQYF.

This clonotype occurred once. The chain carries TRBV25-1 and TRBJ1-1; D not certain. Germline lookup yields CDR1 MGHDK and CDR2 SYGVNS. Trimming shortened V by 3 bases and J by 3 bases, and 23 bases separated the two germline ends. The CDR3 has 18 residues. The CDR3 DNA is TGTGCCAGCAGTGACTACACGGGGAGCCCCGGGTGGCACACTGAAGCTTTCTTT. The encoded protein is CASSDYTGSPGWHTEAFF.

In this sample, this clonotype turned up a few times. The chain carries TRBV4-2 and TRBJ2-3; tentative D call: TRBD1 (5 bases). Per germline, CDR1 LGHNA and CDR2 YNFKEQ. The V gene lost 1 base and the J gene lost 0 bases, with 11 bases spanning the gap. The CDR3 spans 16 residues. The CDR3 region has the DNA TGTGCCAGCAGCCAAGGGACATCCCGAAGCACAGATACGCAGTATTTT. Translated: CASSQGTSRSTDTQYF.

V and J are TRBV20-1 and TRBJ2-5; D might be TRBD1 (5 bases). V lost 0 bases, J lost 4 bases, and 9 bases lay in between. The length of the CDR3 is 13 residues. Looked up from germline, CDR1 is DFQATT and CDR2 is SNEGSKA (reference sequence). DNA of the CDR3: TGCAGTGCTAGAGATTCCAGGGTAGAGACCCAGTACTTC. Protein sequence: CSARDSRVETQYF.

The chain joins TRBV12-3 or TRBV12-4 to TRBJ2-3; possible D gene TRBD2, 6 bases. V was shortened by 6 bases and J by 5 bases, with 12 bases between the two germline ends. CDR3 length: 13 residues. DNA for the CDR3: TGTGCCAGCAGCCCGGGACTTCTAGATACGCAGTATTTT. Protein product: CASSPGLLDTQYF.

This clonotype was found a few times. The rearrangement uses TRBV12-3 or TRBV12-4 and TRBJ2-7; 11 bases fit TRBD2. The CDR3 extends over 17 amino acids. V lost 6 bases, J lost 2 bases, and 12 bases stayed unmatched. Here the CDR3 reads CASSRGLADGWAYEQYF. DNA for the CDR3: TGTGCCAGCAGCCGGGGACTAGCGGACGGTTGGGCCTACGAGCAGTACTTC.

This clonotype has only a few counts. V gene TRBV11-2 combines with J gene TRBJ1-1, with 9 bases that match TRBD1. The length of the CDR3 is 15 residues. The germline CDR1 and CDR2 sequences are SGHAT and FQNNGV. V lost 5 bases and J lost 3; bases outside the gene matches: 7. CDR3 nucleotide sequence: TGTGCCAGCAGCCCAAGGACAGGGGATCACACTGAAGCTTTCTTT. This gives the protein CASSPRTGDHTEAFF.

This chain links TRBV12-3 or TRBV12-4 with TRBJ1-1, with 10 positions matching TRBD1. Trimming took 5 bases from V and 4 from J; bases not matched to a gene: 7. This CDR3 has 15 amino acids. The CDR3 DNA is TGTGCCAGCAGTCCACGGACAGGGGGGGGCACTGAAGCTTTCTTT. It is translated as CASSPRTGGGTEAFF.

This clonotype was detected a few times. The chain uses TRBV27 and TRBJ2-3; 10 bases are a match to TRBD1. With 0 bases clipped from V and 4 bases from J, the junction kept 4 bases outside the gene matches. Germline CDR1 is MNHEY and CDR2 is SMNVEV (reference sequence). The CDR3 has 16 amino acids. CDR3 sequence reads: CASSLSWDRGADTQYF. In DNA form, the CDR3 reads TGTGCCAGCAGTTTATCGTGGGACAGGGGAGCAGATACGCAGTATTTT.

CDR3 sequence reads: CASSLVTGSTDTQYF. DNA of the CDR3: TGTGCCAGCAGCTTAGTTACGGGGAGCACAGATACGCAGTATTTT. This chain uses TRBV7-2 with TRBJ2-3; D is possibly TRBD2 (5 bases). The CDR3 sequence is 15 residues long. The germline V gene encodes CDR1 SGHTA and CDR2 FQGNSA. V was clipped by 1 base and J by 0 bases, with 8 bases between them.

A few counts support this clonotype. V usage is TRBV6-1 and J usage is TRBJ1-5; D is ambiguous. CDR3 length: 15 amino acids. The V end was cut by 5 bases, the J end by 1 base, with 12 bases between. CDR1 MNHNS and CDR2 SASEGT come from the germline V gene. For the CDR3, the DNA is TGTGCCAGCAGTTGGCCGAGTAGGAGCAATCAGCCCCAGCATTTT. Its protein is CASSWPSRSNQPQHF.